This T cell receptor beta chain was identified in a study of T cell responses to AZD1222 COVID-19 vaccine. Turning to the study itself: Second-dose groups at about 4 or about 12 weeks were pooled.

This clone was seen a single time. No antigen is known for it. Study-level results: Clonal diversity was possibly underestimated, and white British individuals and females predominated among donors. Baseline seropositivity occurred in only a handful of AZD1222 recipients. Spike as a whole was targeted by vaccine-associated CD4 TCRs, dominant at 160-218 and 743-854.

The germline gives CDR1 SNHLY, CDR2 FYNNEI. The CDR3 is made up of 13 amino acids. The junction had 8 bases not matched to a gene; V was cut back by 11 bases and J by 2 bases. Measured with immunoSEQ multiplex PCR; TCRdb has only the in-frame clones, and not every one. Here the sample spans about 120,000 clones, around 86% being singletons. The chain has TRBV2 and TRBJ2-5; 7 nucleotides match TRBD1. The sample was peripheral blood, taken on day 0 of AZD1222 vaccination. The TCR originated in an adult in good health. The CDR3 nucleotides are TGTGCCCATAGGGGGCAGGGGCAAGAGACCCAGTACTTC. This sequence encodes CAHRGQGQETQYF.